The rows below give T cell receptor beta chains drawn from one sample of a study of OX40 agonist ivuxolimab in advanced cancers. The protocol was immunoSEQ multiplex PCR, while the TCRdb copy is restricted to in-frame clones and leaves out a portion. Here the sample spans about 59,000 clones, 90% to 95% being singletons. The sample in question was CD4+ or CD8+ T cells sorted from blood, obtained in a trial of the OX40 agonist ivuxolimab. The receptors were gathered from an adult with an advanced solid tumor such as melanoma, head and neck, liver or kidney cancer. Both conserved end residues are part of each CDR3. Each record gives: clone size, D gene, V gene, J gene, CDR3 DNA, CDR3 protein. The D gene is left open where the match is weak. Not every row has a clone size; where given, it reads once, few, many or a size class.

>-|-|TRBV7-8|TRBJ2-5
TGTGCCAGCAGCTTAGTTGGCCTATCTCCTTTAGAGACCCAGTACTTC
CASSLVGLSPLETQYF
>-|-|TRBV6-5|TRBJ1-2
TGTGCCAGCTCTATCGGGCCTACGGATGGCTACACCTTC
CASSIGPTDGYTF
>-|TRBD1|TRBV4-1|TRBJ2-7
TGCGCCAGCAGCGTCCGGGACAGGGCCTCCTACGAGCAGTACTTC
CASSVRDRASYEQYF
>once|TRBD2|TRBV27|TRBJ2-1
TGTGCCAGCAGCTTAGCGGGAGGGTACAATGAGCAGTTCTTC
CASSLAGGYNEQFF
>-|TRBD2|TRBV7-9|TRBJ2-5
TGTGCCAGCAGCTTTGGACTAGCGGGAGGAGGGGAGACCCAGTACTTC
CASSFGLAGGGETQYF
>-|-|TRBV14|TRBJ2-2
TGTGCCAGCAGCCAAGATTGGGGAAGGATGGGGGAGCTGTTTTTT
CASSQDWGRMGELFF
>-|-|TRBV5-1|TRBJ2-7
TGCGCCAGCAGCTTGAAGGCCGATGCCTCCTACGAGCAGTACTTC
CASSLKADASYEQYF
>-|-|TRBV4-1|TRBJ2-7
TGCGCCAGCAGCCCCCAAACCCAGGGGACCTACGAGCAGTACTTC
CASSPQTQGTYEQYF
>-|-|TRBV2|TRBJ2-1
TGTGCCAGTTCTCCGGGGACTCCCTTCTTC
CASSPGTPFF
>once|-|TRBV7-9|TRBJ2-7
TGTGCCAGCAGCTTTGGGCGGTCCTACGAGCAGTACTTC
CASSFGRSYEQYF
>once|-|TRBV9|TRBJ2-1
TGTGCCAGCAGCACCTCCGCAGGCACGGCCTACAATGAGCAGTTCTTC
CASSTSAGTAYNEQFF
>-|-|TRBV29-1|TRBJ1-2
TGCAGCGCAGAACAGGGTGGAGGCGGCTACACCTTC
CSAEQGGGGYTF
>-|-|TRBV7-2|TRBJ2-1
TGTGCCAGCAGGGCTCCAGGGAGCTCCTACAATGAGCAGTTCTTC
CASRAPGSSYNEQFF
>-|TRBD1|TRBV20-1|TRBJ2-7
TGCAGTGCAGGGACAGGGCGTGAGCAGCACTTC
CSAGTGREQHF
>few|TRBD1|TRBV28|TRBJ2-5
TGTGCCAGCAGTATTGACAGGGCACGGACCCAGTACTTC
CASSIDRARTQYF
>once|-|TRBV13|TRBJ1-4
TGTGCCAGCAGCTTATCAAGTCGAGGGGAGACTAATGAAAAACTGTTTTTT
CASSLSSRGETNEKLFF
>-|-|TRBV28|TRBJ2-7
TGTGCCAGCAGTCCCACCCGTAGGGGCTACGAGCAGTACTTC
CASSPTRRGYEQYF
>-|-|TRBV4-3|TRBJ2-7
TGCGCCAGCAGCCAAGATCTCCTGGACAGGGAGGGCGAGCAGTACTTC
CASSQDLLDREGEQYF
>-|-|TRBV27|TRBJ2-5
TGTGCCAGCAGTTTACAGCCTAGCGACCAAGAGACCCAGTACTTC
CASSLQPSDQETQYF
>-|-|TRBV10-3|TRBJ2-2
TGTGCCATCAGTGAGTCGGCGGGTGTAGGAGAGAACACCGGGGAGCTGTTTTTT
CAISESAGVGENTGELFF
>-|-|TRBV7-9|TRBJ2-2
TGTGCCAGCAGTCTCGGGAGAGCTAACACCGGGGAGCTGTTTTTT
CASSLGRANTGELFF
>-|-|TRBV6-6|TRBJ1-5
TGTGCCAGCAGTTTCGAGGAGGGGTGGAGCAATCAGCCCCAGCATTTT
CASSFEEGWSNQPQHF
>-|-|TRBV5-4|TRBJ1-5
TGTGCCAGCAGCTTATCCGGGGGGGAGCCCCAGCATTTT
CASSLSGGEPQHF
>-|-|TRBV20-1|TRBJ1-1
TGCAGTGTTCCGTTGAACACTGAAGCTTTCTTT
CSVPLNTEAFF
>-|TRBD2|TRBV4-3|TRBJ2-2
TGCGCCAGCAGCAAAACTAGCGGGAGAACCGGGGAGCTGTTTTTT
CASSKTSGRTGELFF